The 4 T cell receptor beta chains below all came from one sample that was sequenced in a study of blood T cell repertoires in COVID-19. Using immunoSEQ multiplex PCR, the repertoire was profiled, and TCRdb retains in-frame clones only, with some absent. The sample has roughly 160,000 clones; 70% to 90% are singletons. What was sequenced was peripheral blood. The receptors were gathered from a man aged 55 to 70 with acute or convalescent COVID-19.

This sequence joins TRBV9 and TRBJ2-7; TRBD1 might be the D (7 bases). The CDR3 contains 15 residues. From germline, CDR1 is SGDLS and CDR2 YYNGEE. The V and J ends lost 1 base and 6 bases respectively, with 17 bases between them. CDR3 protein: CASSVSPRGDSEQYF. For the CDR3, the DNA is TGTGCCAGCAGCGTATCACCCAGGGGGGATAGCGAGCAGTACTTC.

The J gene is TRBJ2-1, the V gene TRBV9; D possibly corresponds to TRBD2 (5 bases). Trimming cost V 2 bases and J 0 bases, with 9 bases left between them. CDR3 length equals 15 residues. Germline loops: CDR1 SGDLS, CDR2 YYNGEE. For the CDR3, the DNA is TGTGCCAGCAGCGTTAGCGCGAGCTCCTACAATGAGCAGTTCTTC. This gives the protein CASSVSASSYNEQFF.

V gene TRBV5-1 combines with J gene TRBJ1-5, with 10 bases identical to TRBD1. The CDR3 is 17 amino acids. The V gene's germline CDR1 is SGHRS and CDR2 YFSETQ. With 4 bases clipped from V and 0 bases from J, the junction kept 7 bases outside the gene matches. Here the CDR3 reads CASSVGTGAYSNQPQHF. The CDR3 DNA reads as TGCGCCAGCAGCGTCGGGACAGGGGCTTATAGCAATCAGCCCCAGCATTTT.

The chain recombines TRBV28 with TRBJ2-1, with 9 bases matching TRBD1. The CDR3 covers 15 residues. Germline CDR1 is MDHEN and CDR2 is SYDVKM. Trimming took 3 bases from V and 10 from J; bases not matched to a gene: 10. The CDR3 sequence: CASSFPGQGGGEQFF. As DNA, the CDR3 is TGTGCCAGCAGTTTTCCGGGACAGGGAGGGGGCGAGCAGTTCTTC.